This paragraph reports one TCR beta chain. This sample is drawn from a study of blood T cell repertoires in COVID-19. Study details: There were acute and convalescent COVID-19 samples, and they came from the United States, Italy and Spain. From T cells, B-cell-depleted T cells, or PBMCs came the material, which was cDNA or gDNA.

How the authors handled the data: Estimates of nucleated cell counts were drawn from the amplification of reference gene primers. Sequencing was performed with immunoSEQ multiplex PCR; in TCRdb, only in-frame clones are kept and a portion is missing. Clone size and the V and J calls come from that table; the DNA yielded D and trimming. The data contain roughly 50,000 clones, 65% to 90% of them singletons. The CDR3 covers 15 residues. Trimming cost V 5 bases and J 6 bases, with 16 bases left between them. Germline V gene data show CDR1 as SGHAT and CDR2 as FQNNGV. The receptor was isolated from a woman aged 80 or over with acute or convalescent COVID-19. Sequencing was carried out using peripheral blood. The chain combines TRBV11-2 with TRBJ2-2; maybe TRBD2 (5 bases). The CDR3 nucleotides read TGTGCCAGCAGCCCCGGGGTAGCGAGGGCCGGGGAGCTGTTTTTT. Its translation is CASSPGVARAGELFF.